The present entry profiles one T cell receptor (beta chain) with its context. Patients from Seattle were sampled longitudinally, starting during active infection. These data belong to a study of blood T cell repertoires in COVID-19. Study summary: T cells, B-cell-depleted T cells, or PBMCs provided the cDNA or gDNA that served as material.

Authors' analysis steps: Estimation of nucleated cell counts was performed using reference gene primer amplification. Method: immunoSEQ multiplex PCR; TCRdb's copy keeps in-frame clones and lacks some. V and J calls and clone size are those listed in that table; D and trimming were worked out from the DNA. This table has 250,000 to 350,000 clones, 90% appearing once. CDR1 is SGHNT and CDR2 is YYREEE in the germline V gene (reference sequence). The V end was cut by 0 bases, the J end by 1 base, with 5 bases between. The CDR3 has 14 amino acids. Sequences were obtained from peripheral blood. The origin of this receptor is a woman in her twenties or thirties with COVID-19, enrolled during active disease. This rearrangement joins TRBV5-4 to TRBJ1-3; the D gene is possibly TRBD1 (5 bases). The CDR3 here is CASSLDRSGNTIYF. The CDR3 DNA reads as TGTGCCAGCAGCTTGGACAGGTCTGGAAACACCATATATTTT.